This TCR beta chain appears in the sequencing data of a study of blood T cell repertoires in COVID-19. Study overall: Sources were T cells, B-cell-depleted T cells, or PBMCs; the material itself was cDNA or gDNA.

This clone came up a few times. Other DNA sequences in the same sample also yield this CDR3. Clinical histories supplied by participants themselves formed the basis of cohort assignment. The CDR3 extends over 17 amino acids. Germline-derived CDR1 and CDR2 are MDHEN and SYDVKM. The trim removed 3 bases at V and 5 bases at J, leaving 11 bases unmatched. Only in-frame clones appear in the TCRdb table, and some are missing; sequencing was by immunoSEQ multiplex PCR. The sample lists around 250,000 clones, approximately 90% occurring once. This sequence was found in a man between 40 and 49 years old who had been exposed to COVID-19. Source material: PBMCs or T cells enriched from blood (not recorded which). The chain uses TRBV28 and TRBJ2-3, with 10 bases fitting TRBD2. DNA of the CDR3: TGTGCCAGCAGTTTTTCACGAGCGGGAGGGCCGCAAGATACGCAGTATTTT. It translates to CASSFSRAGGPQDTQYF.